This T cell receptor (beta chain) was recovered during a study of control samples from healthy donors and cancer patients (dated by TCRdb to about 2020). Trimming costs V 4 bases and J 0 bases, and their ends lie 10 bases apart. According to the germline V gene, CDR1 reads ENHRY and CDR2 reads SYGVKD. Including cysteine and phenylalanine, the CDR3 has 14 amino acids. Just CDR3 DNA is preserved here, 42 bases in frame from base 1. Worth noting for this clone: There is no known antigen for this receptor. Per-base qualities were not stored, and no clone one base away is much larger.

Library construction relied on the immunoSEQ multiplex PCR assay. TCRdb retrieved this table from immuneACCESS and kept in-frame rearrangements only. Not all clones are present; in checked studies, unresolved V genes account for under half, and no reason is known for the remainder. This sample gives roughly 84,000 clones in total; around 91% of them show up just once. The leading ten clones occupy approximately 7.2% of the sample. Specimen: blood. In this chain, TRBV10-3 is recombined with TRBJ2-7, and perhaps TRBD1 as D gene, on 5 matching bases. This receptor was obtained from a man between 50 and 59 years old in good health. The CDR3 region has the sequence CAISVGPNSYEQYF. The DNA sequence is TGTGCCATCAGTGTGGGGCCGAACTCCTACGAGCAGTACTTC.